A selection of T cell receptor beta chains follows, all from one sample in a study of lymphopenia after photon versus proton radiotherapy. Using immunoSEQ multiplex PCR, the repertoire was profiled, and TCRdb retains in-frame clones only, with some absent. The data hold roughly 57,000 clones, with 65% to 85% observed a single time. Sequences were derived from peripheral blood, sampled from a patient treated with photon-based radiotherapy. The receptors stem from a man aged 50 to 59 with gastric cancer. Both conserved end residues are part of each CDR3. The order of the fields is D gene, clone size, J gene, V gene, CDR3 protein, CDR3 DNA. The D gene is left open where the match is weak. Not all rows give a size; the values are once, few, many and, for expanded clones, a class.

d_call: TRBD1
clone_size: NA
j_call: TRBJ2-3
v_call: TRBV6-5
cdr3_aa: CASREGQGLDTQYF
cdr3_nt: TGTGCCAGCAGAGAAGGACAGGGCTTAGATACGCAGTATTTT

d_call: NA
clone_size: NA
j_call: TRBJ1-1
v_call: TRBV7-9
cdr3_aa: CASSLGSVTEAFF
cdr3_nt: TGTGCCAGCAGCTTAGGGTCGGTTACTGAAGCTTTCTTT

d_call: NA
clone_size: NA
j_call: TRBJ2-7
v_call: TRBV4-1
cdr3_aa: CASSPITGFNEQYF
cdr3_nt: TGCGCCAGCAGCCCAATTACAGGGTTCAACGAGCAGTACTTC

d_call: TRBD2
clone_size: once
j_call: TRBJ2-3
v_call: TRBV10-2
cdr3_aa: CASRELGLADLTDTQYF
cdr3_nt: TGCGCCAGCAGAGAATTGGGACTAGCGGACCTCACAGATACGCAGTATTTT

d_call: TRBD1
clone_size: NA
j_call: TRBJ2-5
v_call: TRBV15
cdr3_aa: CATSRGDRGAQETQYF
cdr3_nt: TGTGCCACCAGCAGGGGAGACAGGGGCGCTCAAGAGACCCAGTACTTC

d_call: NA
clone_size: once
j_call: TRBJ2-1
v_call: TRBV7-9
cdr3_aa: CASSLAVYGVEQFF
cdr3_nt: TGTGCCAGCAGCTTAGCAGTATACGGGGTTGAGCAGTTCTTC

d_call: NA
clone_size: NA
j_call: TRBJ1-3
v_call: TRBV4-2
cdr3_aa: CASSQAQGSNTIYF
cdr3_nt: TGTGCCAGCAGCCAAGCACAGGGTTCGAACACCATATATTTT

d_call: NA
clone_size: once
j_call: TRBJ1-2
v_call: TRBV20-1
cdr3_aa: CSGWHSYGYTF
cdr3_nt: TGCAGTGGGTGGCATAGCTATGGCTACACCTTC

d_call: TRBD1
clone_size: NA
j_call: TRBJ1-4
v_call: TRBV4-1
cdr3_aa: CASSQGPGQGALANEKLFF
cdr3_nt: TGCGCCAGCAGCCAAGGACCGGGACAGGGGGCGTTGGCTAATGAAAAACTGTTTTTT

d_call: NA
clone_size: NA
j_call: TRBJ1-1
v_call: TRBV11-2
cdr3_aa: CASSLANRNTEAFF
cdr3_nt: TGTGCCAGCAGCTTAGCAAACAGGAACACTGAAGCTTTCTTT

d_call: NA
clone_size: NA
j_call: TRBJ1-4
v_call: TRBV28
cdr3_aa: CASSFSRSNEKLFF
cdr3_nt: TGTGCCAGCAGTTTTAGCCGGAGTAATGAAAAACTGTTTTTT

d_call: NA
clone_size: NA
j_call: TRBJ1-5
v_call: TRBV11-2
cdr3_aa: CASSLVEGLSNQPQHF
cdr3_nt: TGTGCCAGCAGCTTAGTCGAGGGTCTTAGCAATCAGCCCCAGCATTTT

d_call: TRBD1
clone_size: NA
j_call: TRBJ1-2
v_call: TRBV6-6
cdr3_aa: CASSYEPRQGDYGYTF
cdr3_nt: TGTGCCAGCAGTTACGAACCCCGACAGGGGGACTATGGCTACACCTTC

d_call: TRBD1
clone_size: few
j_call: TRBJ1-5
v_call: TRBV19
cdr3_aa: CASNRQGAVQPQHF
cdr3_nt: TGTGCCAGTAATCGGCAGGGGGCGGTTCAGCCCCAGCATTTT

d_call: NA
clone_size: NA
j_call: TRBJ2-1
v_call: TRBV7-2
cdr3_aa: CASSYTYNEQFF
cdr3_nt: TGTGCCAGCAGCTACACATACAATGAGCAGTTCTTC

d_call: TRBD1
clone_size: NA
j_call: TRBJ2-5
v_call: TRBV5-6
cdr3_aa: CASSIPGQGSETQYF
cdr3_nt: TGTGCCAGCAGCATCCCGGGACAGGGATCAGAGACCCAGTACTTC

d_call: NA
clone_size: few
j_call: TRBJ2-6
v_call: TRBV5-1
cdr3_aa: CASSLDSPSGANVLTF
cdr3_nt: TGCGCCAGCAGCTTGGACTCGCCATCTGGGGCCAACGTCCTGACTTTC

d_call: TRBD1
clone_size: NA
j_call: TRBJ1-1
v_call: TRBV27
cdr3_aa: CASSFGRTRGVNTEAFF
cdr3_nt: TGTGCCAGCAGTTTCGGCCGCACCAGGGGGGTGAACACTGAAGCTTTCTTT

d_call: NA
clone_size: NA
j_call: TRBJ2-6
v_call: TRBV19
cdr3_aa: CASSIGGPGANVLTF
cdr3_nt: TGTGCCAGTAGTATAGGCGGGCCCGGGGCCAACGTCCTGACTTTC

d_call: TRBD2
clone_size: NA
j_call: TRBJ2-3
v_call: TRBV5-1
cdr3_aa: CASSPGLAATRETDTQYF
cdr3_nt: TGCGCCAGCAGCCCGGGACTAGCGGCCACCCGGGAGACAGATACGCAGTATTTT

d_call: NA
clone_size: NA
j_call: TRBJ1-1
v_call: TRBV10-2
cdr3_aa: CASRVNTEAFF
cdr3_nt: TGCGCCAGCAGAGTGAACACTGAAGCTTTCTTT

d_call: NA
clone_size: NA
j_call: TRBJ2-6
v_call: TRBV28
cdr3_aa: CASSHANLTQSRANVLTF
cdr3_nt: TGTGCCAGCAGTCATGCAAATCTGACACAAAGTCGGGCCAACGTCCTGACTTTC

d_call: TRBD1
clone_size: NA
j_call: TRBJ1-2
v_call: TRBV5-1
cdr3_aa: CASSLFWDREAELGGYTF
cdr3_nt: TGCGCCAGCAGCTTGTTCTGGGACAGGGAAGCGGAGTTGGGAGGCTACACCTTC

d_call: TRBD1
clone_size: NA
j_call: TRBJ2-7
v_call: TRBV19
cdr3_aa: CASSDRGLYEQYF
cdr3_nt: TGTGCCAGTTCTGACAGGGGCCTCTACGAGCAGTACTTC

d_call: TRBD2
clone_size: once
j_call: TRBJ2-7
v_call: TRBV5-1
cdr3_aa: CASSLVASGGRGEQYF
cdr3_nt: TGCGCCAGCAGCTTGGTCGCTAGCGGAGGCCGTGGGGAGCAGTACTTC

d_call: NA
clone_size: NA
j_call: TRBJ1-5
v_call: TRBV19
cdr3_aa: CASSIVKNSNQPQHF
cdr3_nt: TGTGCCAGTAGTATAGTCAAGAATAGCAATCAGCCCCAGCATTTT

d_call: NA
clone_size: NA
j_call: TRBJ1-3
v_call: TRBV19
cdr3_aa: CASREGGSGNTIYF
cdr3_nt: TGTGCCAGTAGAGAAGGGGGATCTGGAAACACCATATATTTT

d_call: TRBD2
clone_size: NA
j_call: TRBJ2-2
v_call: TRBV6-1
cdr3_aa: CASRGLAGNTGELFF
cdr3_nt: TGTGCCAGCAGAGGACTAGCGGGAAACACCGGGGAGCTGTTTTTT

d_call: NA
clone_size: many
j_call: TRBJ2-7
v_call: TRBV7-8
cdr3_aa: CASSFYGGSYEQYF
cdr3_nt: TGTGCCAGCAGCTTTTACGGAGGCAGCTACGAGCAGTACTTC

d_call: NA
clone_size: NA
j_call: TRBJ1-4
v_call: TRBV7-9
cdr3_aa: CASSLEQGDNEKLFF
cdr3_nt: TGTGCCAGCAGCTTAGAACAGGGTGATAATGAAAAACTGTTTTTT

d_call: TRBD2
clone_size: NA
j_call: TRBJ2-5
v_call: TRBV7-6
cdr3_aa: CASSLELAGGPQETQYF
cdr3_nt: TGTGCCAGCAGCTTGGAGCTAGCGGGAGGGCCCCAGGAGACCCAGTACTTC

d_call: TRBD2
clone_size: NA
j_call: TRBJ2-7
v_call: TRBV4-2
cdr3_aa: CASSQTGTSTYEQYF
cdr3_nt: TGTGCCAGCAGCCAAACCGGGACTAGCACCTACGAGCAGTACTTC

d_call: TRBD1
clone_size: NA
j_call: TRBJ1-1
v_call: TRBV10-3
cdr3_aa: CAISGQGGNTEAFF
cdr3_nt: TGTGCCATCAGTGGACAGGGGGGGAACACTGAAGCTTTCTTT

d_call: TRBD1
clone_size: NA
j_call: TRBJ2-7
v_call: TRBV5-1
cdr3_aa: CASSLVGNTGDEQYF
cdr3_nt: TGCGCCAGCAGCCTTGTGGGGAACACAGGGGACGAGCAGTACTTC

d_call: TRBD2
clone_size: NA
j_call: TRBJ2-4
v_call: TRBV11-3
cdr3_aa: CASISGGREKNIQYF
cdr3_nt: TGTGCCAGCATCAGCGGTGGGCGGGAGAAAAACATTCAGTACTTC

d_call: NA
clone_size: NA
j_call: TRBJ1-5
v_call: TRBV7-6
cdr3_aa: CASSLGQSNQPQHF
cdr3_nt: TGTGCCAGCAGCTTAGGACAGAGCAATCAGCCCCAGCATTTT

d_call: TRBD2
clone_size: NA
j_call: TRBJ2-1
v_call: TRBV7-9
cdr3_aa: CASSFGSGVYNEQFF
cdr3_nt: TGTGCCAGCAGTTTCGGCAGCGGGGTCTACAATGAGCAGTTCTTC